This T cell receptor beta chain appears in the sequencing data of a study of blood T cell repertoires in COVID-19. The table came from immunoSEQ multiplex PCR; TCRdb's copy has only in-frame clones and leaves some out. The sample consists of roughly 260,000 clones, about nine tenths of them appearing once. The CDR3 runs 15 residues. Trimming took 7 bases from V and 6 from J; bases not matched to a gene: 11. CDR1 is MNHEY, CDR2 SVGAGI, per germline. The sample taken for sequencing was peripheral blood. This clonotype was sampled from a woman aged 45 to 65 who had recovered from COVID-19. This rearrangement joins TRBV6-5 to TRBJ2-3, with TRBD2 matching over 9 bases. The CDR3 reads CASTETSGTGDTQYF. The CDR3 bases are TGTGCCAGCACCGAGACTAGCGGAACGGGGGATACGCAGTATTTT.